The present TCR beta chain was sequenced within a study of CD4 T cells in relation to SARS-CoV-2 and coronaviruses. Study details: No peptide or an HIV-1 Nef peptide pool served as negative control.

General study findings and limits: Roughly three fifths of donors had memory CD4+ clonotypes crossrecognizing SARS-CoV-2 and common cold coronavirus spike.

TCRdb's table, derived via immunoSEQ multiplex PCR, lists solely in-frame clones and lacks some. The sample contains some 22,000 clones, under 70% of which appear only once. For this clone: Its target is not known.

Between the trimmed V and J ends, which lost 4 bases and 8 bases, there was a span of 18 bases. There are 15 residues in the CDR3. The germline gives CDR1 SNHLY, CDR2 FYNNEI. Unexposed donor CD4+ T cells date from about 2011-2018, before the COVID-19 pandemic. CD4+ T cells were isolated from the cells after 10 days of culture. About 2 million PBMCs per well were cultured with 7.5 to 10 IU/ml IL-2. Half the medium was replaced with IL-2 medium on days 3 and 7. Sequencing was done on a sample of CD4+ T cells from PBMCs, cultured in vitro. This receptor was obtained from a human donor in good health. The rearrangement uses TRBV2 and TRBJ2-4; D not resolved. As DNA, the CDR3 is TGTGCCAGCAGTGTCACTGAACATTTCTCGGACATTCAGTACTTC. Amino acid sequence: CASSVTEHFSDIQYF.